Ten or more counts support the clone carrying this TCR beta chain. The V end was cut by 3 bases, the J end by 5 bases, with 8 bases between. Germline assignment: CDR1 SNHLY and CDR2 FYNNEI. The CDR3 covers 13 residues. These data come from a study of T cells in Graves' hyperthyroidism and ophthalmopathy. Patients aged 18 to 65 had newly diagnosed hyperthyroidism lasting under 2 months. Uncontrolled infection, other autoimmune disease, pregnancy and lactation each barred patients from inclusion. The TCR beta CDR3 regions underwent amplification using RNA transcripts as the source. The HTBI primer set drove a first-round RT-PCR of the TCR CDR3. TCRdb re-called the multiplex PCR reads with MiXCR, one entry per CDR3 protein. The sample has 450,000 to 700,000 distinct CDR3 sequences, more than 45% seen once.

The sample was peripheral blood or thyroid tissue (not recorded which). The clonotype originates from a woman between 18 and 29 years old with Graves' hyperthyroidism. The V gene is TRBV2, the J gene TRBJ1-5; D uncertain. The CDR3 coding sequence is TGTGCCAGCAGTGAGTCAGGCCATCAGCCCCAGCATTTT. As protein: CASSESGHQPQHF.